Following are 7 T cell receptor beta chains from one sample sequenced in a study of blood T cell repertoires in COVID-19. Assay used: immunoSEQ multiplex PCR; TCRdb lists only in-frame clones, some missing. The data show around 180,000 clones, about 88% seen once. Sequencing input: peripheral blood. These receptors all stem from a woman aged 25 to 45 with active or convalescent COVID-19.

The chain employs TRBV28 and TRBJ2-7; 11 nucleotides match TRBD1. The germline V gene has CDR1 MDHEN and CDR2 SYDVKM. V was clipped by 6 bases and J by 7 bases; unmatched bases: 11. The CDR3 totals 15 residues. The CDR3 DNA sequence: TGTGCCAGCAGGGAACGGGACAGGGGGTCTAGGGAGCAGTACTTC. As protein: CASRERDRGSREQYF.

V is TRBV5-1 and J is TRBJ1-1; a possible D gene is TRBD1 (6 bases). The CDR3 loop spans 16 amino acids. Trimming left V 4 bases short and J 7 bases short, with 23 bases between. The germline V gene has CDR1 SGHRS and CDR2 YFSETQ. The CDR3 nucleotides are TGCGCCAGCAGCACCGGGACACCCGTGGCCACAGGTGAAGCTTTCTTT. Residues: CASSTGTPVATGEAFF.

The chain uses TRBV28 and TRBJ2-6; no clear D gene. The CDR3 runs 15 residues. CDR1 is MDHEN and CDR2 is SYDVKM in the germline V gene. V was shortened by 3 bases and J by 0 bases, with 6 bases between the two germline ends. The CDR3 nucleotides are TGTGCCAGCAGTTTGGCGGACTCTGGGGCCAACGTCCTGACTTTC. This translates into CASSLADSGANVLTF.

The genes are TRBV9 and TRBJ2-2; 7 bases agree with TRBD1. The CDR3 runs 14 residues. V lost 0 bases to trimming and J lost 4 bases; unmatched junction nucleotides: 0. The germline V gene has CDR1 SGDLS and CDR2 YYNGEE. The CDR3 DNA reads TGTGCCAGCAGCGTAGGGGACAGCACCGGGGAGCTGTTTTTT. It is translated as CASSVGDSTGELFF.

The chain is built from TRBV19 and TRBJ2-3; possibly TRBD2 for D (6 bases). Deletions cut 7 bases from V and 2 bases from J, with 19 bases between. Germline V gene data show CDR1 as LNHDA and CDR2 as SQIVND (reference sequence). CDR3 length: 16 amino acids. The CDR3 spells CASTPTEGVDTDTQYF. The CDR3 nucleotides read TGTGCCAGTACCCCTACGGAGGGAGTGGACACAGATACGCAGTATTTT. Supplemented by reference TRBV19 and TRBJ2-3, the full variable domain reads DGGITQSPKYLFRKEGQNVTLSCEQNLNHDAMYWYRQDPGQGLRLIYYSQIVNDFQKGDIAEGYSVSREKKESFPLTVTSAQKNPTAFYLCASTPTEGVDTDTQYFGPGTRLTVL.

This chain connects TRBV5-5 to TRBJ1-5; the D is unclear. Germline V gives CDR1 SGHKS, CDR2 YYEKEE (reference sequence). The CDR3 covers 14 residues. The V and J ends lost 3 bases and 7 bases respectively, with 14 bases between them. The CDR3 here is CASSSGRTSQPQHF. The DNA for the CDR3 is TGTGCCAGCAGCTCTGGGCGGACTTCCCAGCCCCAGCATTTT.

J is TRBJ2-1 and V is TRBV18, with 11 bases lining up with TRBD1. Looked up from germline, CDR1 is KGHSH and CDR2 is LQKENI. The length of the CDR3 is 16 residues. The junction had 8 bases not matched to a gene; V was cut back by 3 bases and J by 7 bases. The CDR3 DNA sequence: TGTGCCAGCTCACCCGACGGACAGGGGGCAGGGAATGAGCAGTTCTTC. This codes for CASSPDGQGAGNEQFF. Full variable domain (remainder filled in from reference TRBV18 and TRBJ2-1): NAGVMQNPRHLVRRRGQEARLRCSPMKGHSHVYWYRQLPEEGLKFMVYLQKENIIDESGMPKERFSAEFPKEGPSILRIQQVVRGDSAAYFCASSPDGQGAGNEQFFGPGTRLTVL.